One sample yielded the 12 T cell receptor beta chains listed below, sequenced in a study of identical twins. TCRdb reprocessed the 5' RACE reads with MiXCR, giving one entry per CDR3 protein. The sample consists of hundreds of thousands of distinct CDR3 sequences, 18% of them appearing once. These sequences were also reported in another study, on T cells expressing NK-cell markers.

Sequenced input: PBMCs. These receptor sequences come from a woman aged 18-29 years in good health.

The V and J genes are TRBV3-1 and TRBJ2-3; D call uncertain. With 5 bases removed from V and 4 bases from J, the gap between germline ends came to 13 bases. The germline gives CDR1 LGHDT, CDR2 YNNKEL (reference sequence). The CDR3 covers 14 residues. CDR3 sequence (DNA): TGTGCCAGCAGCGTTGCTCCAGTAGCAGATACGCAGTATTTT. It codes for CASSVAPVADTQYF.

This clonotype was found a few times. This chain uses TRBV10-3 with TRBJ2-2, with D uncertain. From germline, CDR1 is ENHRY and CDR2 SYGVKD. The CDR3 totals 15 residues. Deletions cut 0 bases from V and 1 base from J, with 6 bases between. This chain's CDR3 is CAISESLENTGELFF. The CDR3 DNA is TGTGCCATCAGTGAGTCGCTAGAGAACACCGGGGAGCTGTTTTTT.

In nucleotides, the CDR3 is TGTGCCAGCAGCTTGGTGCGCGGGGTGAAGAGCACAGATACGCAGTATTTT. Residues: CASSLVRGVKSTDTQYF. This chain connects TRBV11-3 to TRBJ2-3, with a weak D call TRBD2 (6 bases). The CDR3 sequence is 17 residues long. CDR1 is SGHNT, CDR2 YENEEA, per germline. Trimming left V 3 bases short and J 0 bases short, with 16 bases between.

This clonotype came up a few times. V gene TRBV5-6 combines with J gene TRBJ2-1, with 11 bases fitting TRBD2. The V segment lost 2 bases and the J segment 7 bases; nucleotides outside the gene matches: 8. This CDR3 has 16 residues. Germline V gene sequence: CDR1 SGHDT, CDR2 YYEEEE. The CDR3 loop is CASSFYASGRYNEQFF. The CDR3 nucleotides are TGTGCCAGCAGCTTTTATGCTAGCGGGAGGTATAATGAGCAGTTCTTC.

This chain joins TRBV7-2 and TRBJ2-5, with 13 bases identical to TRBD2. V was clipped by 5 bases and J by 7 bases; unmatched bases: 10. This CDR3 has 16 residues. Germline V CDR1 and CDR2: SGHTA, FQGNSA. The CDR3 spells CASSGRTSGSFGTQYF. The CDR3 DNA sequence: TGTGCCAGCAGCGGAAGGACTAGCGGGAGCTTCGGGACCCAGTACTTC. Supplemented by reference TRBV7-2 and TRBJ2-5, the full variable domain reads GAGVSQSPSNKVTEKGKDVELRCDPISGHTALYWYRQSLGQGLEFLIYFQGNSAPDKSGLPSDRFSAERTGGSVSTLTIQRTQQEDSAVYLCASSGRTSGSFGTQYFGPGTRLLVL.

The chain combines TRBV20-1 with TRBJ2-3, with 13 bases matching TRBD2. This CDR3 has 15 amino acids. From germline, CDR1 is DFQATT and CDR2 SNEGSKA (reference sequence). Trimming removed 2 bases from V and 3 bases from J; junction bases left unmatched: 2. CDR3 in DNA: TGCAGTGCTAGAAAGACTAGCGGGGGGACAGATACGCAGTATTTT. Translated: CSARKTSGGTDTQYF.

This clonotype was picked up a small number of times. The gene calls are TRBV20-1 and TRBJ1-2, with D unclear. V lost 3 bases and J lost 7, with 9 bases in between. Germline CDR1 reads DFQATT; CDR2 reads SNEGSKA (reference sequence). CDR3 length equals 11 residues. CDR3 in DNA: TGCAGTGCTAGTAGGTGGGGTGGCTACACCTTC. Translating it yields CSASRWGGYTF.

The rearrangement uses TRBV5-6 and TRBJ2-1; possibly TRBD1 or TRBD2 for D (6 bases each). V was pared by 1 base and J by 5 bases, with 22 bases between. This CDR3 contains 18 residues. The germline CDR1 and CDR2 sequences are SGHDT and YYEEEE. For the CDR3, the DNA is TGTGCCAGCAGCTTGTTGCGGGACACCACACCAGGCCACAATGAGCAGTTCTTC. Amino acid sequence: CASSLLRDTTPGHNEQFF.

The chain employs TRBV5-1 and TRBJ1-6, with 7 positions matching TRBD1. The length of the CDR3 is 13 residues. CDR1 and CDR2 (germline): SGHRS, YFSETQ. J lost 16 bases, V lost 6 bases, and 13 bases had no gene match. Here the CDR3 reads CASTHETGRKLHF. In DNA, the CDR3 is TGCGCCAGCACCCATGAGACAGGGCGAAAGCTCCACTTT. Using reference TRBV5-1 and TRBJ1-6 for the parts outside the CDR3, the full variable domain is KAGVTQTPRYLIKTRGQQVTLSCSPISGHRSVSWYQQTPGQGLQFLFEYFSETQRNKGNFPGRFSGRQFSNSRSEMNVSTLELGDSALYLCASTHETGRKLHFGNGTRLTVT.

This clonotype was detected a few times. The genes are TRBV5-6 and TRBJ1-1; D is perhaps TRBD1 (6 bases). Germline V lookup: CDR1 SGHDT, CDR2 YYEEEE. The V and J ends lost 0 bases and 11 bases respectively, with 17 bases between them. This CDR3 is built from 14 residues. This chain's CDR3 is CASSLVLGGREAFF. The CDR3 coding sequence is TGTGCCAGCAGCTTGGTCTTAGGGGGGCGAGAGGCTTTCTTT.

This clonotype was observed a handful of times. This sequence joins TRBV5-1 and TRBJ2-5; 7 bases agree with TRBD2. This CDR3 has 16 residues. From germline, CDR1 is SGHRS and CDR2 YFSETQ. Germline trimming cut 1 base from V and 0 bases from J; bases unmatched to any gene: 6. The CDR3 bases are TGCGCCAGCAGCTTGTTTGGCGGGGGACACCAAGAGACCCAGTACTTC. Its translation: CASSLFGGGHQETQYF.

The table lists this clonotype with a few counts. The rearrangement uses TRBV29-1 and TRBJ2-3; 9 bases align to TRBD2. V gave up 4 bases and J gave up 5 bases; unmatched junction bases: 10. Germline V gives CDR1 SQVTM, CDR2 ANQGSEA. This CDR3 is built from 15 residues. The CDR3 region is CSVGLGGRAGDTQYF. CDR3 nucleotide sequence: TGCAGCGTTGGATTGGGCGGGAGGGCCGGAGATACGCAGTATTTT.